A single sample gave rise to the 24 T cell receptor beta chains below, sequenced in a study of blood T cell repertoires in COVID-19. Assay used: immunoSEQ multiplex PCR; TCRdb lists only in-frame clones, some missing. This sample has 75,000 to 90,000 clones, with 80% found just once. The sequencing input was peripheral blood. The receptor source for this set is a woman between 40 and 55 years old with active or convalescent COVID-19.

V usage is TRBV5-1 and J usage is TRBJ2-1; the D gene is possibly TRBD2 (6 bases). Trimming cost V 5 bases and J 5 bases, with 11 bases left between them. This CDR3 is 13 amino acids long. The V gene's germline CDR1 is SGHRS and CDR2 YFSETQ. The CDR3: CASRLALHNEQFF. The CDR3 DNA reads as TGCGCCAGCAGACTAGCTCTCCACAATGAGCAGTTCTTC.

V gene TRBV9 combines with J gene TRBJ1-1; 7 bases line up with TRBD1. J gave up 0 bases and V 4 bases, and 9 bases lay outside the gene matches. The CDR3 runs 16 residues. CDR1 is SGDLS, CDR2 YYNGEE, per germline. The CDR3 DNA reads TGTGCCAGCAGCTCGCGGACAGGCCCCATGAACACTGAAGCTTTCTTT. Its translation: CASSSRTGPMNTEAFF.

This sequence joins TRBV7-9 and TRBJ1-6, with a weak D call TRBD1 (5 bases). Germline values: CDR1 SEHNR, CDR2 FQNEAQ (reference sequence). V was clipped by 3 bases and J by 7 bases, with 10 bases between them. The CDR3 is made up of 14 amino acids. The CDR3 nucleotides are TGTGCCAGCAGCTTGGGCGGGGGGAATTCACCCCTCCACTTT. This codes for CASSLGGGNSPLHF.

The chain uses TRBV11-3 and TRBJ2-3; the match to TRBD2 covers 8 bases. CDR1 is SGHNT and CDR2 is YENEEA in the germline V gene. The CDR3 is made up of 15 amino acids. V was clipped by 5 bases and J by 0 bases; unmatched bases: 4. CDR3 residues: CASSPRGGSTDTQYF. CDR3 DNA: TGTGCCAGCAGCCCTCGGGGGGGTAGCACAGATACGCAGTATTTT.

The chain uses TRBV7-9 and TRBJ2-3; tentatively, D is TRBD2 (7 bases). CDR1 is SEHNR and CDR2 is FQNEAQ in the germline V gene (reference sequence). The CDR3 runs 17 residues. Trimming left V 6 bases short and J 6 bases short, with 25 bases between. In DNA, the CDR3 is TGTGCCAGCAGTTATTGGGGGCGCGGGGGAAGGAGGGATACGCAGTATTTT. This translates into CASSYWGRGGRRDTQYF.

V is TRBV6-6 and J is TRBJ2-7; TRBD1 aligns across 9 bases. The CDR3 contains 16 residues. The germline gives CDR1 MNHNY, CDR2 SVGAGI (reference sequence). The V and J ends lost 7 bases and 2 bases, in that order; junction bases with no gene match: 12. The CDR3 nucleotides are TGTGCCAGCACGGGACCACCAGGACAGGGGCCCTACGAGCAGTACTTC. Protein: CASTGPPGQGPYEQYF.

The chain carries TRBV6-5 and TRBJ1-2, with 9 bases fitting TRBD1. Unmatched junction bases numbered 6, after V lost 7 bases and J lost 6 bases. Germline V gives CDR1 MNHEY, CDR2 SVGAGI. The CDR3 runs 13 residues. Here the CDR3 reads CASTSGQGNGYTF. The CDR3 nucleotides are TGTGCCAGCACCTCGGGACAGGGTAATGGCTACACCTTC.

J is TRBJ2-1 and V is TRBV7-8; possible D gene TRBD2, 6 bases. This CDR3 contains 15 residues. Germline loops: CDR1 SGHVS, CDR2 FQNEAQ. Trimming took off 0 bases at V and 5 bases at J, with 11 bases between the two ends. The CDR3 DNA reads TGTGCCAGCAGCTTAGCGGCAGGGAGGCACAATGAGCAGTTCTTC. Translating gives CASSLAAGRHNEQFF.

The chain combines TRBV5-5 with TRBJ1-2; the D is unclear. V lost 1 base and J lost 3, with 13 bases in between. This CDR3 is built from 15 residues. Germline V gene data show CDR1 as SGHKS and CDR2 as YYEKEE (reference sequence). Here the CDR3 DNA reads TGTGCCAGCAGCTTGATCGGTCCCCGGGACTATGGCTACACCTTC. Its protein product is CASSLIGPRDYGYTF.

V usage is TRBV29-1 and J usage is TRBJ2-2; TRBD1 matches 9 bases. The germline V gene encodes CDR1 SQVTM and CDR2 ANQGSEA. V shed 4 bases, J shed 2 bases, and the junction held 5 bases outside the gene matches. The CDR3 has 15 residues. The chain's CDR3 is CSVAGGQGNTGELFF. CDR3 in DNA: TGCAGCGTTGCGGGGGGACAGGGAAACACCGGGGAGCTGTTTTTT.

This chain connects TRBV2 to TRBJ1-6; TRBD1 is a possible D gene (5 bases). Looked up from germline, CDR1 is SNHLY and CDR2 is FYNNEI. This CDR3 region has 13 residues. The V gene lost 6 bases and the J gene lost 8 bases, with 11 bases spanning the gap. CDR3 coding DNA: TGTGCCAGCAGCCTAGCGGGGGATTCACCCCTCCACTTT. Its translation: CASSLAGDSPLHF.

The chain uses TRBV9 and TRBJ2-6; D is possibly TRBD1 (5 bases). Germline V gene data show CDR1 as SGDLS and CDR2 as YYNGEE. CDR3 length: 14 residues. V lost 4 bases, J lost 6 bases, and 11 bases lay in between. CDR3 sequence reads: CASSLQQAANVLTF. CDR3 nucleotide sequence: TGTGCCAGCAGCCTTCAACAGGCGGCCAACGTCCTGACTTTC.

To note about this clone: Other DNA sequences from this sample encode an identical CDR3 as well. Here the CDR3 reads CASSPDRGYEQYF. The CDR3 nucleotides read TGTGCCAGCAGCCCAGACAGGGGCTACGAGCAGTACTTC. V is TRBV7-8 and J is TRBJ2-7; TRBD1 aligns across 8 bases. Germline V lookup: CDR1 SGHVS, CDR2 FQNEAQ. The CDR3 consists of 13 residues. Trimming cost V 5 bases and J 3 bases; bases outside gene matches: 3.

This chain uses TRBV5-1 with TRBJ2-1, with TRBD2 matching over 12 bases. CDR1 SGHRS and CDR2 YFSETQ come from the germline V gene. The CDR3 totals 17 residues. V shed 0 bases, J shed 4 bases, and the junction held 5 bases outside the gene matches. The CDR3 sequence: CASSLGPGLAGYNEQFF. DNA of the CDR3: TGCGCCAGCAGCTTGGGTCCCGGACTAGCGGGATACAATGAGCAGTTCTTC.

This clone was seen more than once but under ten times. The V call is TRBV9, the J call TRBJ2-1; possible D gene TRBD1, 5 bases. Trimming took 5 bases from V and 2 from J, leaving 20 bases between them. CDR1 is SGDLS and CDR2 is YYNGEE in the germline V gene. CDR3 length: 17 residues. DNA of the CDR3: TGTGCCAGCAGTGGACGGCCTGACAGCCGGGCCTACAATGAGCAGTTCTTC. Residues: CASSGRPDSRAYNEQFF.

This clone was detected only a few times. V is TRBV2 and J is TRBJ1-5, with D possibly TRBD1 on 6 matching bases. CDR3 length: 14 residues. Looked up from germline, CDR1 is SNHLY and CDR2 is FYNNEI. V lost 5 bases to trimming and J lost 0 bases, with 8 bases between them. CDR3 sequence reads: CASSSGASNQPQHF. In DNA form, the CDR3 reads TGTGCCAGCAGTTCAGGGGCTAGCAATCAGCCCCAGCATTTT.

V is TRBV4-3 and J is TRBJ2-3; D perhaps matches TRBD1 (6 bases). CDR1 and CDR2 from the germline V gene are LGHNA and YSLEER. Deletions cut 0 bases from V and 2 bases from J, with 15 bases between. The CDR3 totals 17 residues. The CDR3 DNA sequence: TGCGCCAGCAGCCAAGATTGGGAACAGGGATTCACAGATACGCAGTATTTT. Its translation is CASSQDWEQGFTDTQYF.

The rearrangement uses TRBV19 and TRBJ1-2; 10 positions match TRBD1. The CDR3 is 14 residues long. J lost 8 bases, V lost 3 bases, and 6 bases had no gene match. Germline V lookup: CDR1 LNHDA, CDR2 SQIVND (reference sequence). The CDR3, as DNA: TGTGCCAGTAGTATTCCGGGACAGGGGTACGGCTACACCTTC. Its translation is CASSIPGQGYGYTF.

The rearrangement links TRBV5-1 to TRBJ1-5; 8 nucleotides align to TRBD1. The CDR3 loop spans 15 amino acids. The germline V gene encodes CDR1 SGHRS and CDR2 YFSETQ. V lost 1 base, J lost 2 bases, and 2 bases stayed unmatched. CDR3 protein: CASSLQGAGNQPQHF. The CDR3 bases are TGCGCCAGCAGCTTGCAGGGGGCGGGCAATCAGCCCCAGCATTTT.

This clone was seen a few times. This sequence joins TRBV5-3 and TRBJ2-1; 9 bases map to TRBD1. TRBV5-3 is annotated as an ORF whose role is uncertain. V lost 4 bases to trimming and J lost 0 bases; unmatched junction nucleotides: 11. This CDR3 comprises 18 residues. CDR3 in DNA: TGTGCCAGAAGCCCGGGACAGGGAAAAAAAGGCTCCTACAATGAGCAGTTCTTC. As protein: CARSPGQGKKGSYNEQFF.

The chain uses TRBV18 and TRBJ1-6; TRBD1 might be the D (5 bases). The CDR3 totals 12 residues. Deletions cut 5 bases from V and 11 bases from J, with 10 bases between. Germline CDR1 reads KGHSH; CDR2 reads LQKENI. Written as DNA, the CDR3 is TGTGCCAGCTCATCGGGACTTACACCCCTCCACTTT. Translating gives CASSSGLTPLHF.

The chain joins TRBV7-2 to TRBJ2-3; 11 bases align to TRBD2. Looked up from germline, CDR1 is SGHTA and CDR2 is FQGNSA. This CDR3 is 19 amino acids long. V trimming: 2 bases; J trimming: 2 bases; junction bases outside the gene matches: 12. This chain's CDR3 is CASSLLAGGPTGLTDTQYF. CDR3 DNA: TGTGCCAGCAGCTTACTAGCGGGAGGTCCGACAGGGCTCACAGATACGCAGTATTTT.

This sequence joins TRBV3-1 (or the pseudogene TRBV3-2) and TRBJ2-7; 7 bases line up with TRBD1. V gave up 2 bases and J gave up 2 bases; unmatched junction bases: 0. There are 13 residues in the CDR3. Germline loops: CDR1 LGHDT, CDR2 YNNKEL (reference sequence). This CDR3 is CASSQQGAYEQYF. The CDR3 nucleotides read TGTGCCAGCAGCCAACAGGGGGCCTACGAGCAGTACTTC.

V is TRBV4-2 and J is TRBJ2-7; 8 nucleotides line up with TRBD1. CDR1 and CDR2 from the germline V gene are LGHNA and YNFKEQ. This CDR3 is built from 15 residues. After removal of 4 bases from V and 4 bases from J, the junction contained 9 bases not matched to a gene. The CDR3 reads CASSLTDREGYEQYF. In DNA, the CDR3 is TGTGCCAGCAGCCTTACGGACAGGGAAGGTTACGAGCAGTACTTC.